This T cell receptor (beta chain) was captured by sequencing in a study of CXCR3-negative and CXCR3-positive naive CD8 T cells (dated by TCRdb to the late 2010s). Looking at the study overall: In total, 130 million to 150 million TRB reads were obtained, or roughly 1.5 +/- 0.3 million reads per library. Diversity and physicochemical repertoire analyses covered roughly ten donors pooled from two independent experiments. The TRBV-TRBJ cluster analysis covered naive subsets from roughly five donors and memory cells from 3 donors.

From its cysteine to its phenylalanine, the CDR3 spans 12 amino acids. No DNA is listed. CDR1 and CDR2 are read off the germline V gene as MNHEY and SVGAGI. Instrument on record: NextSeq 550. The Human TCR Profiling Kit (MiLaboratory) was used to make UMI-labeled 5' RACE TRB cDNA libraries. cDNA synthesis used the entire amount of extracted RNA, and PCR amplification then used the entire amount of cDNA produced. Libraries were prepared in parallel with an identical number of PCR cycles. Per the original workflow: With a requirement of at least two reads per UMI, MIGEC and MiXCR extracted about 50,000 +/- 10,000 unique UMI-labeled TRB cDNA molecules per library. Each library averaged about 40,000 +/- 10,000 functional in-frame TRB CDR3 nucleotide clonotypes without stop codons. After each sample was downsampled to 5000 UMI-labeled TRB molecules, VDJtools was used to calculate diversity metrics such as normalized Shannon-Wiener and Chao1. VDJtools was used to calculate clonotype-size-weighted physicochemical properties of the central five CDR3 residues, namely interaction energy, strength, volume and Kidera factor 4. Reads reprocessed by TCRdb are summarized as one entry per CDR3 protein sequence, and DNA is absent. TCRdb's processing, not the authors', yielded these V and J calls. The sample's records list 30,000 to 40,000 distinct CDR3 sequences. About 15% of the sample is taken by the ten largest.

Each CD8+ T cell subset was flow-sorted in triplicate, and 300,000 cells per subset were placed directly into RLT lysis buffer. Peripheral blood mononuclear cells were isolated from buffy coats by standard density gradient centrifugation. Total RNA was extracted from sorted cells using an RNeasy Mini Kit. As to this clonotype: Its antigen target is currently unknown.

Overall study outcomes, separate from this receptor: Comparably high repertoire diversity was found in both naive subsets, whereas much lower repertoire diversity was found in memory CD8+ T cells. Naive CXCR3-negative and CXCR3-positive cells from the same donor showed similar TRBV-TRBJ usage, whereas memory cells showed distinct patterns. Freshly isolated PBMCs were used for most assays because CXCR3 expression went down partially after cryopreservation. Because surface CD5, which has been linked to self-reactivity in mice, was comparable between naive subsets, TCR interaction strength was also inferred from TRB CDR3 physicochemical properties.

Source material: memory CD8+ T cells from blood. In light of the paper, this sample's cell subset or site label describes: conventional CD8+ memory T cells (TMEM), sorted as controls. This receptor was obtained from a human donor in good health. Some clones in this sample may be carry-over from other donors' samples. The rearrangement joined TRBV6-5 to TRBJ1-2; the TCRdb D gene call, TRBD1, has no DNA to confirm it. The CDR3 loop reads CAGWTGGYGYTF.